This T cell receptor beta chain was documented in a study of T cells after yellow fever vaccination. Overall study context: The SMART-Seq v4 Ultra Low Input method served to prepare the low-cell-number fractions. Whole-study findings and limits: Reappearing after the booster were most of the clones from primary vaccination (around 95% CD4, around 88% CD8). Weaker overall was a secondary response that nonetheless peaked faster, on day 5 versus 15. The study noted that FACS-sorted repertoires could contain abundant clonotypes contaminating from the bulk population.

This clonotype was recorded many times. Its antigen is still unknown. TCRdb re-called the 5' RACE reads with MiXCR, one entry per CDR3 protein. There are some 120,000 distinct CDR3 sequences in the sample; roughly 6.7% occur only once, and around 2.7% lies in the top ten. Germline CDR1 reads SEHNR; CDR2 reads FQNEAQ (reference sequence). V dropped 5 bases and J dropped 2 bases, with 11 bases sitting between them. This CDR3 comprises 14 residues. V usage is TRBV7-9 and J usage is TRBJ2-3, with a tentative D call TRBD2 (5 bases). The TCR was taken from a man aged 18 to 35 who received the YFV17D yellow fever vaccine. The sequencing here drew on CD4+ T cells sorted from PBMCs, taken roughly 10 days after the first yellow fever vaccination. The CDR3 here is CASSPWTDTDTQYF. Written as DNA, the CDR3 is TGTGCCAGCAGCCCCTGGACTGACACAGATACGCAGTATTTT.